The 23 T cell receptor beta chains listed next were all sequenced from one sample in a study of regulatory T cells in long-lasting Graves disease. Sample time point: persistent/refractory GD, antithyroid drugs over 5 years with positive TRAb. With RNA extracted from PBMCs as input, the TCR library was made. HTBI primers from iRepertoire and Arm-PCR of CDR3 regions yielded the TCR beta libraries. TCRdb reprocessed the multiplex PCR reads with MiXCR, giving one entry per CDR3 protein. The data contain some 330,000 distinct CDR3 sequences, roughly 25% of them singletons. Sequenced here: peripheral blood mononuclear cells (PBMCs), sampled when the disease was refractory, from a patient treated with antithyroid drugs. The receptors originated from a woman aged 40 to 55 with Graves disease.

The CDR3 sequence: CASSRQGIEPQHF. CDR3 DNA: TGTGCCAGCAGCCGACAGGGTATAGAGCCCCAGCATTTT. The chain uses TRBV7-2 and TRBJ1-5, with 7 positions matching TRBD1. The J segment lost 8 bases and the V segment lost 5 bases, leaving 6 bases of the junction unmatched. Germline loops: CDR1 SGHTA, CDR2 FQGNSA. The CDR3 is 13 residues long. Drawing the rest from reference TRBV7-2 and TRBJ1-5, the complete variable domain is GAGVSQSPSNKVTEKGKDVELRCDPISGHTALYWYRQSLGQGLEFLIYFQGNSAPDKSGLPSDRFSAERTGGSVSTLTIQRTQQEDSAVYLCASSRQGIEPQHFGDGTRLSIL.

This rearrangement joins TRBV30 to TRBJ1-1, with D hard to call. Trimming took 3 bases from V and 6 from J, leaving 11 bases between them. Germline lookup yields CDR1 GTSNPN and CDR2 SVGIG (reference sequence). CDR3 length equals 12 residues. The CDR3 reads CAWSEVNPEAFF. As DNA, the CDR3 is TGTGCCTGGAGCGAGGTTAACCCTGAAGCTTTCTTT.

This clonotype came up many times. This rearrangement joins TRBV2 to TRBJ1-5; no firm D call. This CDR3 region has 12 residues. The V end was cut by 1 base, the J end by 7 bases, with 5 bases between. CDR1 is SNHLY, CDR2 FYNNEI, per germline. The CDR3, as DNA: TGTGCCAGCAGTGAAGGGGTGCAGCCCCAGCATTTT. It translates to CASSEGVQPQHF. The full variable domain, with the rest looked up from reference TRBV2 and TRBJ1-5, is EPEVTQTPSHQVTQMGQEVILRCVPISNHLYFYWYRQILGQKVEFLVSFYNNEISEKSEIFDDQFSVERPDGSNFTLKIRSTKLEDSAMYFCASSEGVQPQHFGDGTRLSIL.

In its sample, this clonotype was seen many times. The chain couples TRBV6-1 to TRBJ2-7; 13 bases map to TRBD2. Germline CDR1 MNHNS, CDR2 SASEGT. V trimming: 6 bases; J trimming: 5 bases; junction bases outside the gene matches: 4. The length of the CDR3 is 14 residues. The CDR3 here is CASRTSGRFHEQYF. CDR3 sequence (DNA): TGTGCCAGCAGGACTAGCGGGAGGTTCCACGAGCAGTACTTC.

J is TRBJ1-1 and V is TRBV6-2 or TRBV6-3; D remains ambiguous. V was pared by 6 bases and J by 4 bases, with 15 bases between. The germline V gene has CDR1 MNHEY and CDR2 SVGEGT. The CDR3 consists of 14 residues. Here the CDR3 reads CASSPHPGSTEAFF. Written as DNA, the CDR3 is TGTGCCAGCAGCCCCCATCCTGGGAGCACTGAAGCTTTCTTT.

V is TRBV20-1 and J is TRBJ1-1; 9 bases are a match to TRBD1. V lost 2 bases to trimming and J lost 1 base; unmatched junction nucleotides: 5. CDR1 and CDR2 (germline): DFQATT, SNEGSKA (reference sequence). The CDR3 totals 15 residues. The DNA of the CDR3 is TGCAGTGCTAGACGTTACAGGGGGCAGAACACTGAAGCTTTCTTT. Its translation is CSARRYRGQNTEAFF.

This clonotype was counted ten times or more. This chain connects TRBV2 to TRBJ2-7; D not resolved. CDR1 and CDR2 from the germline V gene are SNHLY and FYNNEI. This CDR3 has 11 amino acids. V was shortened by 4 bases and J by 4 bases, with 5 bases between the two germline ends. The CDR3 DNA follows: TGTGCCAGCAGTGGAGTATACGAGCAGTACTTC. This translates into CASSGVYEQYF. The whole variable domain, filled in from reference TRBV2 and TRBJ2-7, reads EPEVTQTPSHQVTQMGQEVILRCVPISNHLYFYWYRQILGQKVEFLVSFYNNEISEKSEIFDDQFSVERPDGSNFTLKIRSTKLEDSAMYFCASSGVYEQYFGPGTRLTVT.

The chain recombines TRBV4-1 with TRBJ2-7; D unresolved. V gave up 4 bases and J gave up 4 bases, with 11 bases separating them. The V gene's germline CDR1 is MGHRA and CDR2 YSYEKL. The CDR3 spans 13 residues. CDR3: CASSLNTYYEQYF. For the CDR3, the DNA is TGCGCCAGCAGCCTAAACACTTATTACGAGCAGTACTTC.

The V and J genes are TRBV6-1 and TRBJ1-5; D unresolved. V lost 0 bases and J 3 bases, leaving 6 bases between the germline ends. Germline CDR1 reads MNHNS; CDR2 reads SASEGT. The CDR3 runs 14 residues. The CDR3: CASSEAGNNQPQHF. In DNA form, the CDR3 reads TGTGCCAGCAGTGAAGCGGGAAACAATCAGCCCCAGCATTTT.

As concerns this clonotype: A clone one base away is much larger, so this may be a read error. The chain combines TRBV9 with TRBJ1-6, with D uncertain. The CDR3 runs to 15 residues. V lost 4 bases and J 9 bases, leaving 17 bases between the germline ends. From germline, CDR1 is SGDLS and CDR2 YYNGEE. The CDR3 DNA sequence: TGTGCCAGCAGCATAGCTACATCGAGGAGTTCACCCCTCCACTTT. Translation gives CASSIATSRSSPLHF.

This clonotype has a count of ten or more. The chain links TRBV15 to TRBJ2-7; tentatively, D is TRBD1 (6 bases). V was cut by 5 bases and J by 6 bases, with 20 bases left in between. The CDR3 length is 15 residues. CDR1 is LNHNV and CDR2 is YYDKDF in the germline V gene (reference sequence). The CDR3 loop is CATSQQTGASREQYF. The CDR3 nucleotides are TGTGCCACCAGCCAGCAGACAGGAGCCTCTCGCGAGCAGTACTTC.

This clonotype was counted at least ten times. The rearrangement links TRBV12-3 or TRBV12-4 to TRBJ1-5; 8 nucleotides match TRBD1. Unmatched junction bases numbered 13, after V lost 6 bases and J lost 15 bases. CDR3 length: 13 amino acids. The CDR3 loop is CASSITTGAAGHF. In DNA form, the CDR3 reads TGTGCCAGCAGCATAACGACAGGGGCCGCTGGGCATTTT.

The chain is built from TRBV3-1 and TRBJ2-7; D remains unclear. V dropped 0 bases and J dropped 5 bases, with 20 bases sitting between them. From germline, CDR1 is LGHDT and CDR2 YNNKEL (reference sequence). The CDR3 is made up of 17 amino acids. The CDR3 region has the DNA TGTGCCAGCAGCCAAGAACTTTTTGTATCCGCGGTTGACGAGCAGTACTTC. This gives the protein CASSQELFVSAVDEQYF.

The gene calls are TRBV19 and TRBJ1-5; TRBD1 matches at 8 bases. The V and J ends lost 6 bases and 7 bases, in that order; junction bases with no gene match: 14. The CDR3 has 16 amino acids. Germline V lookup: CDR1 LNHDA, CDR2 SQIVND (reference sequence). As DNA, the CDR3 is TGTGCCAGTAGCAACCCGCGACCAGGGGGCGACCAGCCCCAGCATTTT. This codes for CASSNPRPGGDQPQHF.

This chain joins TRBV7-9 and TRBJ2-7, with D unclear. Trimming pared 7 bases from V and 2 bases from J, leaving 15 bases between. This CDR3 contains 14 residues. The germline gives CDR1 SEHNR, CDR2 FQNEAQ (reference sequence). The CDR3 DNA sequence: TGTGCCAGCATCCCGTCAGGCTTTACCTACGAGCAGTACTTC. Its translation: CASIPSGFTYEQYF. Filled out from reference TRBV7-9 and TRBJ2-7, the complete variable domain reads DTGVSQNPRHKITKRGQNVTFRCDPISEHNRLYWYRQTLGQGPEFLTYFQNEAQLEKSRLLSDRFSAERPKGSFSTLEIQRTEQGDSAMYLCASIPSGFTYEQYFGPGTRLTVT.

The chain combines TRBV14 with TRBJ2-1, with D possibly being TRBD2 (7 bases). Germline V gives CDR1 SGHDN, CDR2 FVKESK. CDR3 length: 17 amino acids. Trimming stripped 4 bases from V and 8 bases from J, with 24 bases between. The CDR3 nucleotides are TGTGCCAGCAGCCTCGGGCGGGGGCGGGCCCCTGGGGATGAGCAGTTCTTC. Translating gives CASSLGRGRAPGDEQFF.

This clonotype was seen at least ten times. The chain links TRBV6-5 to TRBJ1-1, with unresolved D. Germline V lookup: CDR1 MNHEY, CDR2 SVGAGI. The CDR3 length is 14 residues. V dropped 3 bases and J dropped 1 base, with 9 bases sitting between them. CDR3 residues: CASSYGGKNTEAFF. The CDR3 region has the DNA TGTGCCAGCAGTTATGGCGGGAAGAACACTGAAGCTTTCTTT.

This clonotype appeared many times. The gene calls are TRBV29-1 and TRBJ1-1; D unresolved. The CDR3 is made up of 14 amino acids. Germline CDR1 is SQVTM and CDR2 is ANQGSEA. V lost 7 bases to trimming and J lost 1 base, with 16 bases between them. DNA of the CDR3: TGCAGCGCCTACGATCGCCGGAAGAACACTGAAGCTTTCTTT. Its protein is CSAYDRRKNTEAFF.

The rearrangement joins TRBV6-1 to TRBJ1-3; the match to TRBD1 covers 8 bases. Germline V gene lookup returns CDR1 MNHNS and CDR2 SASEGT. J was trimmed by 5 bases and V by 5 bases; bases with no gene match: 5. The CDR3 contains 14 residues. CDR3 loop: CASSRQGARNTIYF. The CDR3 DNA reads TGTGCCAGCAGTAGGCAGGGGGCTAGAAACACCATATATTTT.

This clonotype was counted at least ten times. An end of the junction does not agree with germline; a read error may underlie this. The chain is built from TRBV4-1 and TRBJ1-2; D uncertain. CDR1 and CDR2 (germline): MGHRA, YSYEKL. The CDR3 loop spans 13 amino acids. The CDR3 bases are TGTGCCTGCGCCGCCCAAACGAACTATGGCTACACCTTC. It is translated as CACAAQTNYGYTF.

This clonotype was seen at least ten times. The chain carries TRBV2 and TRBJ1-5, with unresolved D. CDR1 and CDR2 from the germline V gene are SNHLY and FYNNEI. With 3 bases removed from V and 1 base from J, the gap between germline ends came to 13 bases. There are 16 residues in the CDR3. CDR3 sequence reads: CASSDPRRPSNQPQHF. CDR3 nucleotides: TGTGCCAGCAGTGATCCCCGGCGGCCCAGCAATCAGCCCCAGCATTTT.

This clonotype turned up a few times. This sequence joins TRBV5-1 and TRBJ2-1; tentatively, D is TRBD2 (6 bases). Germline CDR1 reads SGHRS; CDR2 reads YFSETQ. Trimming pared 1 base from V and 4 bases from J, leaving 12 bases between. CDR3 length: 15 amino acids. The CDR3 region has the DNA TGCGCCAGCAGCTTGTCGGGGGTCATATACAATGAGCAGTTCTTC. Translated, it gives CASSLSGVIYNEQFF.

The rearrangement uses TRBV19 and TRBJ2-2; 7 positions match TRBD1. CDR1 and CDR2 from the germline V gene are LNHDA and SQIVND (reference sequence). V was clipped by 10 bases and J by 6 bases; unmatched bases: 5. This CDR3 comprises 12 residues. CDR3 sequence: CATTGDPGELFF. CDR3 nucleotides: TGTGCCACCACAGGGGACCCCGGGGAGCTGTTTTTT.